This T cell receptor beta chain emerged from a study of control samples from healthy donors and cancer patients. Here immunoSEQ multiplex PCR was the method, and the copy in TCRdb shows in-frame clones only, minus some. The sample shows about 270,000 clones, roughly four fifths of them seen only once. The specimen sequenced was PBMCs. This receptor was taken from a woman aged 55-69 years with lung cancer.

As DNA, the CDR3 is TGTGCCATCATACTGACGACTAGCGGGGGGTCCCAACCTCTCACAGATACGCAGTATTTT. Translated: CAIILTTSGGSQPLTDTQYF. J is TRBJ2-3 and V is TRBV10-3, with 13 bases that match TRBD2. Germline CDR1 ENHRY, CDR2 SYGVKD. CDR3 size: 20 residues. V dropped 7 bases and J dropped 2; count of bases not matched to a gene: 18.